Below, one TCR beta chain is given with its context. Its target antigen remains unknown. There are no base qualities to consult, and no much larger clone falls within one base. These data are taken from a study of T cells in Graves' hyperthyroidism and ophthalmopathy (dated 2019 in TCRdb). Concerning the study at large: To identify distinguishing TCR V-J signatures, a discovery cohort of roughly 100 patients was used, comprising 43 with Graves' ophthalmopathy and around 57 with stable Graves' hyperthyroidism. In addition, the study compared T-cell repertoires in thyroid tissue and in blood from about 6 Graves' hyperthyroidism patients. An independent validation cohort of about 19 hyperthyroidism patients and over 15 patients who later progressed to ophthalmopathy tested prospective prediction of ophthalmopathy. TCR Vbeta CDR3 sequencing of approximately 140 peripheral blood samples (fewer than 45 ophthalmopathy, 75 hyperthyroidism and roughly 17 progressor patients) is reported in the paper. After sampling, hyperthyroidism patients received methimazole starting at 30 mg daily, and ophthalmopathy patients received high-dose intravenous methylprednisolone. The approximately 90 discovery patients were divided at random into training and test sets in a 7:3 ratio.

In the germline V gene, CDR1 corresponds to SGHTA and CDR2 to FQGTGA. From the cysteine through the phenylalanine, the CDR3 covers 13 amino acids. Only CDR3 DNA is held: 39 bases, read in frame from base 1. Deletion took 2 bases off V and 5 bases off J, with a span of 7 bases between the germline ends. The study excluded patients with uncontrolled infections, other autoimmune diseases, pregnancy or lactation. Diagnoses were established on the basis of clinical symptoms, serum thyroxine and TRAb, thyroid ultrasound, and orbital computed tomography. Total RNA was extracted with Trizol reagent, and quality was checked on an Agilent 2100 Bioanalyzer. TCR beta CDR3 regions were amplified from RNA transcripts. The first round of RT-PCR for the TCR CDR3 was performed with the HTBI primer set and the Qiagen OneStep RT-PCR kit. Libraries were constructed in a second round of multiplex PCR, after which size selection and purification were carried out. Sequencing of the libraries was done on an Illumina HiSeq2000 using paired-end 100 bp reads. The original pipeline was this. SOAPnuke was used to process the raw data, removing reads that contained adapters or uncalled bases, had a mean Phred below 15, or lacked an exact match to the constant primer or identifier. High-quality paired reads were merged using COPE v1.2.5, and each unique nucleotide sequence was defined as a clonotype. Clonotypes were aligned to IMGT TRBV, TRBD and TRBJ reference segments using MiTCR v1.1. Only V-J combinations with frequency above 0.0001, covering about 99% of repertoires, were analysed. A TCS score was defined as the ratio between F50 (clonal expansion) and ExV (chaos), using BLOSUM62-based TCRdist between CDR3 peptides within each V-J. Welch's t-statistics and random forest reduced some 510 V-J features to around 14, which were used in a naive Bayes classifier (R e1071). The Morisita-Horn index was used to measure how similar the thyroid and blood repertoires were. TCRdb reprocessed the public reads (quality trimming at Q25 with fastp, clone calling with MiXCR) and kept in-frame beta chains. Each entry is one CDR3 protein sequence, shown with its most common DNA and genes. These V and J calls derive from TCRdb rather than the authors' analysis. The table for this sample lists about 510,000 distinct CDR3 sequences; 40% to 50% of them were counted only once. Around two fifths of the sample lies in the top ten.

Summary of the overall study and its limitations: A model built on a 13 V-J signature distinguished ophthalmopathy from stable hyperthyroidism, reaching over 85% sensitivity and 81.08% specificity in cross-validation and 80%/75% in testing. No statistical method was used to set the sample size in advance, and investigators knew the group allocation. Most expanded thyroid clonotypes (frequency above 0.001) were also detected in blood, suggesting blood repertoires may reflect thyroid immune responses. In validation, progression to ophthalmopathy was predicted by the model with 70.59% sensitivity and roughly 76% specificity, a median of approximately 6.5 months before onset.

The sample consisted of peripheral blood or thyroid tissue (not recorded which). This sequence originates from an adult woman with Graves' disease, either hyperthyroidism or ophthalmopathy (not recorded which). The sequence joins TRBV7-3 to TRBJ2-1; the D gene remains uncertain. The DNA reads as follows: TGTGCCAGCAGCTTACAGTTGGACAATGAGCAGTTCTTC. Protein translation: CASSLQLDNEQFF.